Described below is a single T cell receptor (beta chain) sequence and its context. Its antigen remains unidentified. The sample originates from a study of memory CD4+ T cells and cytomegalovirus serostatus. Turning to the study itself: Donors were healthy Belgian adults, some 10 CMV seropositive and about two dozen seronegative.

The sort gate was single viable CD3+CD4+CD8-CD45RO+ cells for memory CD4+ T cells. Positive selection with CD4 microbeads enriched total CD4+ T cells. How the authors handled the data: Out-of-frame sequences were removed, leaving roughly 2,200,000 distinct TCRbeta sequences. TCRdb's copy holds only in-frame clones and misses some; the assay was immunoSEQ multiplex PCR. For V, J and clone size, that table is used; D and trimming come from the DNA. The data contain 55,000 to 60,000 clones, about 81% of them singletons. Notes on the study in general: The CMV-associated TCR signature appears largely within the CD4+ memory repertoire.

This TCR derives from an adult in good health and CMV-seronegative. Sequences were obtained from memory CD4+ T cells from blood.

CDR3 amino acids: CAWGGQFEAFF. CDR3 nucleotide sequence: TGTGCCTGGGGGGGACAGTTTGAAGCTTTCTTT. The chain combines TRBV30 with TRBJ1-1; 7 nucleotides align to TRBD1. Germline loops: CDR1 GTSNPN, CDR2 SVGIG (reference sequence). The CDR3 extends over 11 amino acids. V trimming: 5 bases; J trimming: 7 bases; junction bases outside the gene matches: 4. Looking up the rest from reference TRBV30 and TRBJ1-1 gives the full variable domain: SQTIHQWPATLVQPVGSPLSLECTVEGTSNPNLYWYRQAAGRGLQLLFYSVGIGQISSEVPQNLSASRPQDRQFILSSKKLLLSDSGFYLCAWGGQFEAFFGQGTRLTVV.